This is a list of T cell receptor beta chains from one sample in a study of control samples from healthy donors and cancer patients. Generated by immunoSEQ multiplex PCR, the TCRdb table keeps only in-frame clones and is missing some. The sample lists 90,000 or so clones, around 90% seen once, with over 8.5% in the top ten. The sample taken for sequencing was PBMCs. The receptors were sampled from a woman in her fifties or sixties with colorectal cancer. The CDR3 runs from the conserved cysteine through the conserved F or W. A D gene is named only where the DNA matches it firmly. Clone size is shown for a subset of rows, as once, few, many or a class of expanded clone.

v_call,d_call,j_call,clone_size,cdr3_nt,cdr3_aa
TRBV7-3,.,TRBJ2-1,.,TGTGCCAGCAGCCCCGGTGGAGTTGCCTACAATGAGCAGTTCTTC,CASSPGGVAYNEQFF
TRBV19,.,TRBJ1-2,few,TGTGCCAGTAGTATTGTGGGGGTAGATGGCTACACCTTC,CASSIVGVDGYTF
TRBV30,TRBD1,TRBJ1-6,once,TGTGCCTGGAGTGGCCGGGACAGGGGTATTCGGAATTCACCCCTCCACTTT,CAWSGRDRGIRNSPLHF
TRBV27,.,TRBJ2-3,.,TGTGCCAGCAGTTTCAAGGACAGCACAGATACGCAGTATTTT,CASSFKDSTDTQYF
TRBV6-4,.,TRBJ2-5,.,TGTGCCAGCAGTGACTGGGGCTACCAAGAGACCCAGTACTTC,CASSDWGYQETQYF
TRBV7-6,.,TRBJ2-3,.,TGTGCCAGCAGATCTGACAGCTTCTCCCCAGATTTCACAGATACGCAGTATTTT,CASRSDSFSPDFTDTQYF
TRBV5-1,.,TRBJ1-1,.,TGCGCCAGCAGCTTGGGAATAGGGCAGGGGAAAATGAACACTGAAGCTTTCTTT,CASSLGIGQGKMNTEAFF
TRBV4-3,.,TRBJ1-1,.,TGCGCCAGCAGCCAAGATCTCCAGAAAAACACTGAAGCTTTCTTT,CASSQDLQKNTEAFF
TRBV18,.,TRBJ2-1,.,TGTGCCAGCTCACCGGTAGGAATCAATGAGCAGTTCTTC,CASSPVGINEQFF
TRBV25-1,TRBD1,TRBJ1-3,.,TGTGCCAGTAGGGACAGCTCTGGAAACACCATATATTTT,CASRDSSGNTIYF
TRBV6-2/TRBV6-3,TRBD2,TRBJ2-1,once,TGTGCCAGCAGCCAAAGCGGGGGGGCCACTGAGCAGTTCTTC,CASSQSGGATEQFF
TRBV29-1,.,TRBJ1-1,.,TGCAGCGTTGAATCCCCGGGGACTGAAGCTTTCTTT,CSVESPGTEAFF
TRBV3-1/TRBV3-2,.,TRBJ1-5,.,TGTGCCAGCAGCCAACGGTGGTTTGCAGGGGTTGATCAGCCCCAGCATTTT,CASSQRWFAGVDQPQHF
TRBV6-4,TRBD2,TRBJ2-3,.,TGTGCCAGCAGTGACTCGGCTAGCGGGGGCACAGATACGCAGTATTTT,CASSDSASGGTDTQYF
TRBV19,.,TRBJ1-2,.,TGTGCCAGTAGTATACTGGGCAGTTATGGCTACACCTTC,CASSILGSYGYTF
TRBV4-1,TRBD2,TRBJ2-3,.,TGCGCCAGCAGCCCCCTGGGGCGGGGGGGCTTCAATACGCAGTATTTT,CASSPLGRGGFNTQYF
TRBV6-6,TRBD2,TRBJ2-2,.,TGTGCCAGCAGCGACGGGGGGGCCGGGGAGCTGTTTTTT,CASSDGGAGELFF
TRBV28,TRBD2,TRBJ2-2,.,TGTGCCAGCAGCGCGGGGGGGCACGTCGGGGAGCTGTTTTTT,CASSAGGHVGELFF
TRBV4-3,.,TRBJ1-3,.,TGCGCCAGCAGCCAAGAAGGCTGGGGAGGTGGAAACACCATATATTTT,CASSQEGWGGGNTIYF
TRBV28,.,TRBJ1-1,.,TGTGCCAGCAGTGGGTCCCGGTATGAAGCTTTCTTT,CASSGSRYEAFF
TRBV6-2/TRBV6-3,.,TRBJ1-5,.,TGTGCCAGCAGTTACGGGCAGGGAGGCAATCAGCCCCAGCATTTT,CASSYGQGGNQPQHF
TRBV28,.,TRBJ1-5,.,TGTGCCAGCAGTTTGGGACTCTCTGTGGGTGGCAATCAGCCCCAGCATTTT,CASSLGLSVGGNQPQHF
TRBV18,.,TRBJ2-6,.,TGTGCCAGCTCACCTCTAAGCTCTGGGGCCAACGTCCTGACTTTC,CASSPLSSGANVLTF
TRBV6-2/TRBV6-3,.,TRBJ1-2,few,TGTGCCAGCAGTTACTTCTGGGGTGGCTACACCTTC,CASSYFWGGYTF
TRBV3-1/TRBV3-2,TRBD2,TRBJ2-1,.,TGTGCCAGCAGCCACTTCGGGGGGGCCTACAATGAGCAGTTCTTC,CASSHFGGAYNEQFF
TRBV7-2,.,TRBJ2-2,once,TGTGCCAGCAGCTTAAGGGTAACGGACACCGGGGAGCTGTTTTTT,CASSLRVTDTGELFF
TRBV7-2,TRBD1,TRBJ1-3,.,TGTGCCAGCAGCCCAACCGGGACAGCTTCTGGAAACACCATATATTTT,CASSPTGTASGNTIYF
TRBV18,TRBD1,TRBJ2-3,once,TGTGCCAGCTCACCAGGGACAGCGCCCACAGATACGCAGTATTTT,CASSPGTAPTDTQYF
TRBV5-1,.,TRBJ1-4,.,TGCGCCAGCAGCGATACCGGGACAAGGAGGAGTGAAAAACTGTTTTTT,CASSDTGTRRSEKLFF
TRBV6-1,.,TRBJ1-4,.,TGTGCCAGCAGTGAAAACACAGGGTCAGGTGAAAAACTGTTTTTT,CASSENTGSGEKLFF
TRBV2,TRBD2,TRBJ2-3,once,TGTGCCAGCACCGGGACTAGCGGGGGGCGCACAGATACGCAGTATTTT,CASTGTSGGRTDTQYF
TRBV6-4,TRBD1,TRBJ2-2,.,TGTGCCAGCAGCACAGGGGGCGGCACCGGGGAGCTGTTTTTT,CASSTGGGTGELFF
TRBV10-3,.,TRBJ1-1,once,TGTGCCATCAGGTCCCCAGGGGTTGTCACTGAAGCTTTCTTT,CAIRSPGVVTEAFF
TRBV7-7,.,TRBJ2-5,.,TGTGCCAGCAGCCGACTGGTTGTGGAGACCCAGTACTTC,CASSRLVVETQYF
TRBV23-1,.,TRBJ1-1,once,TGCGCCAGCAGTCAATCGGGGCAGGGGAGGGCATCGAACACTGAAGCTTTCTTT,CASSQSGQGRASNTEAFF
TRBV12-3/TRBV12-4,.,TRBJ1-5,.,TGTGCCAGCAGTCCAGGGGAAATTCAGCCCCAGCATTTT,CASSPGEIQPQHF
TRBV2,.,TRBJ1-1,once,TGTGCCAGCAGTGAAGAGGGATTCGTGAACACTGAAGCTTTCTTT,CASSEEGFVNTEAFF
TRBV10-3,TRBD2,TRBJ2-1,.,TGTGCCATCAGTGCGTCCGGGACTAGCGGGGGAGGTGAGCAGTTCTTC,CAISASGTSGGGEQFF
TRBV19,.,TRBJ2-3,.,TGTGCCAGTAGCCTTAAAAGGGGTAAAGATACGCAGTATTTT,CASSLKRGKDTQYF
TRBV4-3,TRBD2,TRBJ2-3,.,TGCGCCAGCAGCCAAGATTGGGGCGGGGGGGCCGCAGATACGCAGTATTTT,CASSQDWGGGAADTQYF
TRBV5-1,.,TRBJ2-1,.,TGCGCCAGCAGCCCCGGGGGAGCCCCCTACAATGAGCAGTTCTTC,CASSPGGAPYNEQFF
TRBV5-1,TRBD2,TRBJ2-1,.,TGCGCCAGCAGCCAACTAGCGAGCTCCTACAATGAGCAGTTCTTC,CASSQLASSYNEQFF
TRBV19,.,TRBJ2-5,.,TGTGCCAGTAGTAGACCGGGACCGTTGGAGACCCAGTACTTC,CASSRPGPLETQYF
TRBV7-6,.,TRBJ1-3,.,TGTGCCAGCAGCTTAGGAGGGGGAAACACCATATATTTT,CASSLGGGNTIYF
TRBV29-1,TRBD1,TRBJ1-1,.,TGCAGCGTGGGGACAGGGGGCATGATGAACACTGAAGCTTTCTTT,CSVGTGGMMNTEAFF
TRBV7-2,.,TRBJ2-5,.,TGTGCCAGCAGCCCGAACTCCGGGTCCCAGTACCAAGAGACCCAGTACTTC,CASSPNSGSQYQETQYF
TRBV7-2,TRBD2,TRBJ2-5,.,TGTGCCAGCAGCCTCACCGGGACTAGCATGGAGACCCAGTACTTC,CASSLTGTSMETQYF
TRBV30,.,TRBJ1-5,.,TGTGCCTGGAGTACTGGGGCCGGGCAGCCCCAGCATTTT,CAWSTGAGQPQHF
TRBV12-5,.,TRBJ1-5,.,TGTGCTAGTGGTTTGTTCAGTAGCAATCAGCCCCAGCATTTT,CASGLFSSNQPQHF
TRBV2,.,TRBJ1-2,.,TGTGCCAGCAACACTCCTGGGAGGTTCTATGGCTACACCTTC,CASNTPGRFYGYTF
TRBV28,.,TRBJ1-2,.,TGTGCCAGCAGTTCCACCGGGGGCGGGGGGGAGCCCTATGGCTACACCTTC,CASSSTGGGGEPYGYTF
TRBV5-4,TRBD1,TRBJ1-2,.,TGTGCCAGCAGTTACAGGGGGCTAGATGGCTACACCTTC,CASSYRGLDGYTF
TRBV9,TRBD1,TRBJ2-1,.,TGTGCCAGCAGCGCGAAGGGACAGGGAGTTGACAATGAGCAGTTCTTC,CASSAKGQGVDNEQFF
TRBV2,.,TRBJ1-2,few,TGTGCCAGCAGCGCCGAGGGTGGCTACACCTTC,CASSAEGGYTF
TRBV6-4,.,TRBJ1-5,.,TGTGCCAGCAGTGCTCAGGGTGGTCAGCCCCAGCATTTT,CASSAQGGQPQHF
TRBV6-5,.,TRBJ1-2,.,TGTGCCAGCAGAGGAGGATCTCCGGGGGGCTACACCTTC,CASRGGSPGGYTF
TRBV12-3/TRBV12-4,.,TRBJ1-2,.,TGTGCCAGCAGTTGGGGGGACGGCGGCTACACCTTC,CASSWGDGGYTF
TRBV10-2,TRBD1,TRBJ1-2,once,TGCGCCAGCAGCCCCAGGGGGATGAATGGCTACACCTTC,CASSPRGMNGYTF
TRBV28,.,TRBJ2-3,once,TGTGCCAGCATCCCTTTGGCGGGCTCAGATACGCAGTATTTT,CASIPLAGSDTQYF